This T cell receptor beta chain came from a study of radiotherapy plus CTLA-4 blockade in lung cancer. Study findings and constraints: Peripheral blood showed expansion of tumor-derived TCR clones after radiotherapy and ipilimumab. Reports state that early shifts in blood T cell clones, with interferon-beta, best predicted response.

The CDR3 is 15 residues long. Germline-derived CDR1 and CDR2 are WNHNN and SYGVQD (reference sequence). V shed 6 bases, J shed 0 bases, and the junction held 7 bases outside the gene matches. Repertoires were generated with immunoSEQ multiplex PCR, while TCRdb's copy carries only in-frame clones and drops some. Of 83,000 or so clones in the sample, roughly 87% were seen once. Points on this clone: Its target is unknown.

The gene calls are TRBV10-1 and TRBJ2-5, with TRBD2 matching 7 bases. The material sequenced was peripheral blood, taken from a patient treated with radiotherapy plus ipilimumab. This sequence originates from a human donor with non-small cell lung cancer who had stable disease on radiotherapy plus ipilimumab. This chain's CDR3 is CASSSGLFYQETQYF. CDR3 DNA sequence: TGCGCCAGCAGCTCGGGACTATTTTACCAAGAGACCCAGTACTTC.